These T cell receptor beta chains were read from a single sample in a study of cytotoxic CD8 clonotypes in ibrutinib-treated CLL. Assay used: immunoSEQ multiplex PCR; TCRdb lists only in-frame clones, some missing. Among about 180,000 clones listed, less than 85% were seen once. The starting material was PBMCs, obtained after 24 months of ibrutinib treatment. Receptors were obtained from a human donor with chronic lymphocytic leukemia. Both conserved end residues are part of each CDR3. Fields, in order: CDR3 DNA, CDR3 protein, D gene, V gene, clone size, J gene. The D gene is left open where the match is weak. The listing skips clone size in some rows; elsewhere it reads once, few, many or a size class.

TGTGCCTGTTTACCGAGGACAGGGAGCTATGGCTACACCTTC CACLPRTGSYGYTF TRBD1 TRBV30 . TRBJ1-2
TGTGCCAGCAGTCGATATCAGGGAGGGGAAGAAAAACTGTTTTTT CASSRYQGGEEKLFF . TRBV28 . TRBJ1-4
TGTGCCAGCAGTTACTCGTGGGGGTGGACTGAAGCTTTCTTT CASSYSWGWTEAFF . TRBV6-5 . TRBJ1-1
TGTGCCAGCACCTTCGTGGGACAGCAGGCTTTCTTT CASTFVGQQAFF TRBD1 TRBV28 once TRBJ1-1
TGTGCCAGCAGCGTAAGGTCGAGCACAGATACGCAGTATTTT CASSVRSSTDTQYF . TRBV9 . TRBJ2-3
TGTGCCAGTAGTCCCGAGGGGGAGTATAGCAATCAGCCCCAGCATTTT CASSPEGEYSNQPQHF . TRBV19 few TRBJ1-5
TGCGCCAGCAGCTTGGGGGGGAGCACAGATACGCAGTATTTT CASSLGGSTDTQYF . TRBV5-1 . TRBJ2-3
TGTGCCAGCAGCTTGAGGGCCGAGGGGGATACGCAGTATTTT CASSLRAEGDTQYF . TRBV7-6 . TRBJ2-3
TGTGCCAGCAGTGAAGGGCCAGCGGGAGGGCCCTACGAGCAGTACTTC CASSEGPAGGPYEQYF TRBD2 TRBV6-4 . TRBJ2-7
TGCGCCAGCAGGCGGGACTCCCGCTTAGGCGAGCAGTACTTC CASRRDSRLGEQYF . TRBV5-1 . TRBJ2-7
TGTGCCAGTAGTGACCAGGGGGTGGGCACTGAAGCTTTCTTT CASSDQGVGTEAFF TRBD1 TRBV19 . TRBJ1-1
TGTGCTAGCAGCTTAGCGGCGGGAGTCAGCACAGATACGCAGTATTTT CASSLAAGVSTDTQYF TRBD2 TRBV7-7 . TRBJ2-3
TGCGCCACCACCATTAGGGGACGCACCACCAATGAGCAGTTCTTC CATTIRGRTTNEQFF . TRBV10-2 . TRBJ2-1
TGTGCCAGCTCACCACAATCAGCAAAGTTAGGAAACACCATATATTTT CASSPQSAKLGNTIYF . TRBV18 . TRBJ1-3
TGTGCCAGTAGTATAGTAACCTTAACGGCTGGGAGATATGGCTACACCTTC CASSIVTLTAGRYGYTF . TRBV19 . TRBJ1-2
TGCAGCGTCGATGTTCGAGACAGGGGGCTCCCCGAGCAGTACTTC CSVDVRDRGLPEQYF TRBD1 TRBV29-1 . TRBJ2-7
TGTGCCAGCAGCTTGGACCCGACAGGGGATGGCTACACCTTC CASSLDPTGDGYTF TRBD1 TRBV11-3 . TRBJ1-2
TGTGCCAGCAGTATAGCACCCCTACTAGGAGGGAGGTACAATGAGCAGTTCTTC CASSIAPLLGGRYNEQFF . TRBV28 . TRBJ2-1
TGTGCCAGCAGAAAAACTAGCGGCACAGATACGCAGTATTTT CASRKTSGTDTQYF TRBD2 TRBV11-2 . TRBJ2-3
TGTGCCAGTAGTTTAACCCGTGGCTATGGCTACACCTTC CASSLTRGYGYTF . TRBV19 . TRBJ1-2